This passage covers 9 T cell receptor beta chains from one sample sequenced in a study of blood T cell repertoires in COVID-19 (dated by TCRdb to 2020 to 2021). The library came from the immunoSEQ multiplex PCR assay. TCRdb carries this immuneACCESS record with in-frame sequences only. Its versions omit some clonotypes, under half of them owing to an unresolved V gene in the studies checked, with the rest unexplained. Across this sample there are about 310,000 clones, with 87% seen only once. 1% of the sample lies in the top ten. The sequencing input was peripheral blood. The receptors here all came from a middle-aged man with active or convalescent COVID-19.

J is TRBJ2-7 and V is TRBV13; D gene unclear. CDR3 length equals 14 residues. Germline V gives CDR1 PRHDT, CDR2 FYEKMQ (reference sequence). V was shortened by 5 bases and J by 4 bases, with 15 bases between the two germline ends. This CDR3 reads CASSPSRQAYEQYF. DNA for the CDR3: TGTGCCAGCAGCCCCAGCAGGCAGGCGTACGAGCAGTACTTC.

The chain employs TRBV11-2 and TRBJ1-2; TRBD1 is a possible D gene (6 bases). V was pared by 5 bases and J by 4 bases, with 11 bases between. The CDR3 runs to 13 residues. Germline loops: CDR1 SGHAT, CDR2 FQNNGV. The CDR3 is CASSPGTTYGYTF. The CDR3 DNA follows: TGTGCCAGCAGCCCAGGGACAACCTATGGCTACACCTTC.

J is TRBJ1-2 and V is TRBV30, with TRBD1 matching 7 bases. From germline, CDR1 is GTSNPN and CDR2 SVGIG (reference sequence). V dropped 4 bases and J dropped 4; count of bases not matched to a gene: 9. The CDR3 runs 14 residues. The CDR3 sequence: CAWKVQGEGYGYTF. CDR3 DNA sequence: TGTGCCTGGAAAGTCCAGGGGGAAGGCTATGGCTACACCTTC.

J is TRBJ2-2 and V is TRBV6-1; D uncertain. The length of the CDR3 is 17 residues. CDR1 and CDR2 (germline): MNHNS, SASEGT. V dropped 2 bases and J dropped 1 base, with 14 bases sitting between them. The CDR3: CASSERIGQLNTGELFF. CDR3 bases: TGTGCCAGCAGTGAACGAATCGGTCAATTGAACACCGGGGAGCTGTTTTTT.

The genes are TRBV24-1 and TRBJ2-3; TRBD1 matches at 7 bases. CDR3 length: 15 residues. From germline, CDR1 is KGHDR and CDR2 SFDVKD. With 4 bases clipped from V and 1 base from J, the junction kept 4 bases outside the gene matches. CDR3 in DNA: TGTGCCACCAGTGACATCGGACAGGGCACAGATACGCAGTATTTT. Translating gives CATSDIGQGTDTQYF.

The V gene is TRBV7-6, the J gene TRBJ2-7, with D maybe TRBD2 (5 bases). Trimming left V 11 bases short and J 3 bases short, with 17 bases between. The CDR3 runs to 13 residues. CDR1 SGHVS and CDR2 FNYEAQ come from the germline V gene. This CDR3 is CAALGSSGYEQYF. DNA for the CDR3: TGTGCCGCACTAGGGAGTTCGGGCTACGAGCAGTACTTC.

The chain recombines TRBV2 with TRBJ1-1; TRBD1 might be the D (5 bases). The CDR3 extends over 15 amino acids. Between the trimmed V and J ends, which lost 5 bases and 10 bases, there was a span of 23 bases. The germline V gene has CDR1 SNHLY and CDR2 FYNNEI. CDR3 protein: CASSTRPVDTLIAFF. CDR3 in DNA: TGTGCCAGCAGTACAAGACCGGTGGACACCTTGATAGCTTTCTTT.

This clone was observed once. This chain connects TRBV30 to TRBJ2-2; perhaps TRBD1 as D (6 bases). The CDR3 has 13 residues. The V and J ends lost 5 bases and 6 bases respectively, with 13 bases between them. Germline V CDR1 and CDR2: GTSNPN, SVGIG (reference sequence). The CDR3 sequence: CAWRPAGAGELFF. The DNA of the CDR3 is TGTGCCTGGCGGCCCGCAGGGGCCGGGGAGCTGTTTTTT.

V and J are TRBV19 and TRBJ2-2, with TRBD1 matching 7 bases. Germline CDR1 and CDR2: LNHDA and SQIVND (reference sequence). The CDR3 totals 15 residues. The J segment lost 5 bases and the V segment lost 3 bases, leaving 6 bases of the junction unmatched. The CDR3 is CASSIYDRETGELFF. DNA of the CDR3: TGTGCCAGTAGTATCTACGACAGGGAAACCGGGGAGCTGTTTTTT.